The 19 T cell receptor beta chains listed next were all sequenced from one sample in a study of blood T cell repertoires in COVID-19. TCRdb's copy holds only in-frame clones and misses some; the assay was immunoSEQ multiplex PCR. This repertoire shows over 200,000 clones, around 80% found once; its top ten account for 4.5% to 6.5%. The specimen sequenced was peripheral blood. The origin of the receptors is an elderly man with acute or convalescent COVID-19.

The V gene is TRBV6-4, the J gene TRBJ2-7, with 10 bases identical to TRBD2. Losses at the gene ends were 5 bases for V and 1 base for J; bases not matched to a gene: 14. CDR3 length: 18 amino acids. Germline CDR1 and CDR2: MRHNA and SNTAGT. In DNA form, the CDR3 reads TGTGCCAGCAGTCCTCCGGGACTAGCGTCCCGACGGTCCTACGAGCAGTACTTC. It is translated as CASSPPGLASRRSYEQYF.

The rearrangement links TRBV28 to TRBJ1-4; tentative D call: TRBD1 (5 bases). Per germline, CDR1 MDHEN and CDR2 SYDVKM. This CDR3 contains 14 residues. V was pared by 2 bases and J by 8 bases, with 12 bases between. The CDR3: CASSLAGRGEKLFF. The CDR3 region has the DNA TGTGCCAGCAGTTTAGCGGGGCGTGGAGAAAAACTGTTTTTT. Looking up the rest from reference TRBV28 and TRBJ1-4 gives the full variable domain: DVKVTQSSRYLVKRTGEKVFLECVQDMDHENMFWYRQDPGLGLRLIYFSYDVKMKEKGDIPEGYSVSREKKERFSLILESASTNQTSMYLCASSLAGRGEKLFFGSGTQLSVL.

The chain joins TRBV19 to TRBJ1-6; 10 bases are a match to TRBD1. The germline V gene encodes CDR1 LNHDA and CDR2 SQIVND (reference sequence). Germline trimming cut 1 base from V and 7 bases from J; bases unmatched to any gene: 7. This CDR3 has 17 residues. This CDR3 reads CASSIGPGTGVNSPLHF. CDR3 sequence (DNA): TGTGCCAGTAGTATAGGTCCCGGGACAGGGGTGAATTCACCCCTCCACTTT.

The CDR3 DNA reads as TGTGCCAGCAGCGCAGACAGAAACTATAATTCACCCCTCCACTTT. Translating it yields CASSADRNYNSPLHF. The gene calls are TRBV28 and TRBJ1-6; tentatively, D is TRBD1 (5 bases). Germline lookup yields CDR1 MDHEN and CDR2 SYDVKM. V lost 6 bases, J lost 3 bases, and 12 bases lay in between. CDR3 size: 15 residues.

The J gene is TRBJ2-5, the V gene TRBV29-1, with 8 bases identical to TRBD2. Trimming removed 2 bases from V and 8 bases from J; junction bases left unmatched: 4. The CDR3 covers 12 residues. The germline V gene has CDR1 SQVTM and CDR2 ANQGSEA. The CDR3 spells CSVERGGDTQYF. The CDR3 DNA reads TGCAGCGTTGAACGGGGGGGTGATACCCAGTACTTC.

The gene calls are TRBV7-3 and TRBJ2-5; tentative D call: TRBD2 (5 bases). The CDR3 is 14 amino acids. V was cut by 5 bases and J by 2 bases, with 12 bases left in between. The germline V gene has CDR1 SGHTA and CDR2 FQGTGA. CDR3 residues: CASSPGSEQETQYF. As DNA, the CDR3 is TGTGCCAGCAGCCCGGGGAGTGAGCAAGAGACCCAGTACTTC.

V gene TRBV30 combines with J gene TRBJ1-3; TRBD1 is a possible D gene (6 bases). The CDR3 is 13 residues long. The germline CDR1 and CDR2 sequences are GTSNPN and SVGIG (reference sequence). V lost 0 bases to trimming and J lost 3 bases, with 6 bases between them. For the CDR3, the DNA is TGTGCCTGGAGTGTACAGGGTGGAAACACCATATATTTT. Its translation: CAWSVQGGNTIYF.

This chain links TRBV6-5 with TRBJ1-4, with 8 bases fitting TRBD1. After removal of 5 bases from V and 8 bases from J, the junction contained 7 bases not matched to a gene. The CDR3 totals 14 residues. Germline V gene lookup returns CDR1 MNHEY and CDR2 SVGAGI. The CDR3 DNA is TGTGCCAGCAGTCTTGGACAGGGAAGGGAAAAACTGTTTTTT. Its translation: CASSLGQGREKLFF.

The chain uses TRBV18 and TRBJ1-2; D remains unclear. The germline V and J ends were trimmed by 0 bases and 4 bases, with 12 bases remaining between them. The germline V gene encodes CDR1 KGHSH and CDR2 LQKENI. This CDR3 spans 15 amino acids. This CDR3 reads CASSPPSGNGYGYTF. The CDR3 DNA reads as TGTGCCAGCTCACCACCGAGCGGGAACGGCTATGGCTACACCTTC.

V is TRBV5-1 and J is TRBJ2-6; a weak D match, TRBD2 (6 bases). Per germline, CDR1 SGHRS and CDR2 YFSETQ. The CDR3 loop spans 14 amino acids. The ends were cut back, 4 bases at V and 1 base at J, with 6 bases in the middle. CDR3 in amino acids: CASSGGSGANVLTF. CDR3 nucleotide sequence: TGCGCCAGCAGCGGGGGGTCTGGGGCCAACGTCCTGACTTTC. Looking up the rest from reference TRBV5-1 and TRBJ2-6 gives the full variable domain: KAGVTQTPRYLIKTRGQQVTLSCSPISGHRSVSWYQQTPGQGLQFLFEYFSETQRNKGNFPGRFSGRQFSNSRSEMNVSTLELGDSALYLCASSGGSGANVLTFGAGSRLTVL.

The CDR3 coding sequence is TGTGCCAGCAGCACGACAGGGACTGGGGCCAACGTCCTGACTTTC. Amino acids: CASSTTGTGANVLTF. The V and J genes are TRBV7-2 and TRBJ2-6, with TRBD1 matching 7 bases. CDR1 is SGHTA and CDR2 is FQGNSA in the germline V gene. Trimming removed 5 bases from V and 2 bases from J; junction bases left unmatched: 3. The CDR3 covers 15 residues.

The chain joins TRBV9 to TRBJ2-3; tentatively, D is TRBD1 (5 bases). CDR1 and CDR2 (germline): SGDLS, YYNGEE. The CDR3 contains 15 residues. The V end lost 2 bases, the J end lost 4 bases, and 14 bases lay between the germline ends. For the CDR3, the DNA is TGTGCCAGCAGCGTTTCCCAGGGAAGGGCAGATACGCAGTATTTT. This sequence encodes CASSVSQGRADTQYF.

Remarks on this clone: Other DNA sequences in this specimen translate into the identical CDR3. This chain uses TRBV5-4 with TRBJ2-1, with D perhaps TRBD2 (5 bases). Germline lookup yields CDR1 SGHNT and CDR2 YYREEE (reference sequence). Trimming stripped 1 base from V and 6 bases from J, with 8 bases between. The CDR3 runs to 13 residues. CDR3 in amino acids: CASSLTGGNEQFF. For the CDR3, the DNA is TGTGCCAGCAGCTTGACCGGAGGCAATGAGCAGTTCTTC.

V and J are TRBV28 and TRBJ1-4; the match to TRBD1 covers 7 bases. CDR3 size: 15 residues. The V segment lost 8 bases and the J segment 6 bases; nucleotides outside the gene matches: 12. Germline V lookup: CDR1 MDHEN, CDR2 SYDVKM. CDR3 sequence: CASSRGGLTDEKLFF. The CDR3 region has the DNA TGTGCCAGCTCTCGAGGGGGCCTCACCGATGAAAAACTGTTTTTT. The entire variable domain, with the rest obtained from reference TRBV28 and TRBJ1-4, is as follows: DVKVTQSSRYLVKRTGEKVFLECVQDMDHENMFWYRQDPGLGLRLIYFSYDVKMKEKGDIPEGYSVSREKKERFSLILESASTNQTSMYLCASSRGGLTDEKLFFGSGTQLSVL.

V is TRBV5-1 and J is TRBJ1-1; 10 nucleotides agree with TRBD1. Germline V gene lookup returns CDR1 SGHRS and CDR2 YFSETQ. CDR3 length: 16 amino acids. The J segment lost 0 bases and the V segment lost 4 bases, leaving 6 bases of the junction unmatched. CDR3 region: CASSLDRGIMNTEAFF. The CDR3 DNA reads as TGCGCCAGCAGCCTGGACAGGGGGATCATGAACACTGAAGCTTTCTTT.

The gene calls are TRBV24-1 and TRBJ2-7; D is possibly TRBD1 (6 bases). Trimming stripped 4 bases from V and 3 bases from J, with 9 bases between. The CDR3 consists of 13 residues. Germline CDR1 KGHDR, CDR2 SFDVKD. CDR3 region: CATSDRDIYEQYF. In DNA, the CDR3 is TGTGCCACCAGTGACCGGGACATCTACGAGCAGTACTTC.

The chain couples TRBV3-1 (or the pseudogene TRBV3-2) to TRBJ2-3; no clear D. This CDR3 comprises 14 residues. The germline V gene encodes CDR1 LGHDT and CDR2 YNNKEL (reference sequence). The V gene lost 1 base and the J gene lost 5 bases, with 10 bases spanning the gap. The CDR3 DNA is TGTGCCAGCAGCCAAGGTAAAACGGGAGATACGCAGTATTTT. Translation: CASSQGKTGDTQYF.

The J gene is TRBJ1-6, the V gene TRBV9, with D uncertain. The CDR3 is 16 amino acids. Germline V gene data show CDR1 as SGDLS and CDR2 as YYNGEE. V lost 2 bases to trimming and J lost 0 bases, with 9 bases between them. The DNA for the CDR3 is TGTGCCAGCAGCGTCCAGGCGAGCTCCTATAATTCACCCCTCCACTTT. The encoded protein is CASSVQASSYNSPLHF.

The sample holds a few counts of this clone. V and J are TRBV18 and TRBJ2-1; a weak D match, TRBD1 (6 bases). CDR3 length equals 16 residues. The V gene lost 5 bases and the J gene lost 7 bases, with 21 bases spanning the gap. The germline V gene encodes CDR1 KGHSH and CDR2 LQKENI. The DNA of the CDR3 is TGTGCCAGCTCAGCAAATCAGGGGAGCTGGATGAATGAGCAGTTCTTC. Encoded protein: CASSANQGSWMNEQFF. The complete variable domain, with remaining parts taken from reference TRBV18 and TRBJ2-1, reads NAGVMQNPRHLVRRRGQEARLRCSPMKGHSHVYWYRQLPEEGLKFMVYLQKENIIDESGMPKERFSAEFPKEGPSILRIQQVVRGDSAAYFCASSANQGSWMNEQFFGPGTRLTVL.